These 7 T cell receptor beta chains were all obtained from the same sample, sequenced in a study of cytomegalovirus exposure and HLA in healthy donors. PCR was performed using 60 Vbeta and 13 Jbeta primers. The data were produced by immunoSEQ multiplex PCR, yet TCRdb's version contains in-frame clones alone and is incomplete. Of 150,000 to 200,000 clones in the sample, about four fifths were seen once. Sequenced sample: PBMCs. All receptors derive from a woman between 18 and 29 years old in good health and CMV-seronegative.

The chain uses TRBV2 and TRBJ2-7, with 12 bases fitting TRBD2. There are 14 residues in the CDR3. Germline CDR1 and CDR2: SNHLY and FYNNEI. V trimming: 6 bases; J trimming: 2 bases; junction bases outside the gene matches: 2. In DNA, the CDR3 is TGTGCCAGCAGCTGGACTAGCGGGGCCTACGAGCAGTACTTC. It is translated as CASSWTSGAYEQYF.

This sequence joins TRBV29-1 and TRBJ1-4; 11 bases match TRBD1. From germline, CDR1 is SQVTM and CDR2 ANQGSEA. The trim removed 6 bases at V and 10 bases at J, leaving 10 bases unmatched. CDR3 length: 14 residues. For the CDR3, the DNA is TGCAGCGTAGGACAGGGGGCTGTTGGGGGAAAACTGTTTTTT. Translation: CSVGQGAVGGKLFF.

The chain carries TRBV7-9 and TRBJ2-5; perhaps TRBD2 as D (6 bases). Trimming cost V 8 bases and J 4 bases, with 23 bases left between them. The CDR3 contains 16 residues. The germline gives CDR1 SEHNR, CDR2 FQNEAQ (reference sequence). The CDR3 spells CASGYYRAGPRETQYF. DNA for the CDR3: TGTGCCAGCGGATATTATCGGGCGGGACCCAGAGAGACCCAGTACTTC.

The chain couples TRBV2 to TRBJ1-1, with 8 bases that match TRBD1. Germline assignment: CDR1 SNHLY and CDR2 FYNNEI. This CDR3 spans 14 amino acids. Trimming took 8 bases from V and 6 from J; bases not matched to a gene: 11. CDR3 in DNA: TGTGCCAGCGGCGGACAGGGTATGAGCGCTGAAGCTTTCTTT. Encoded protein: CASGGQGMSAEAFF.

Comments on this clone: The sample carries other DNA sequences with the same CDR3. The chain joins TRBV11-2 to TRBJ2-2, with D maybe TRBD2 (5 bases). This CDR3 region has 14 residues. The V and J ends lost 1 base and 4 bases respectively, with 7 bases between them. Looked up from germline, CDR1 is SGHAT and CDR2 is FQNNGV. CDR3 in DNA: TGTGCCAGCAGCTTAGGGGGAGTCACCGGGGAGCTGTTTTTT. Its protein product is CASSLGGVTGELFF.

This chain joins TRBV28 and TRBJ1-3; D gene unclear. Germline values: CDR1 MDHEN, CDR2 SYDVKM. Trimming pared 4 bases from V and 0 bases from J, leaving 7 bases between. The CDR3 totals 14 residues. CDR3 coding DNA: TGTGCCAGCAGTTCCGGGAGCTCTGGAAACACCATATATTTT. Translated, it gives CASSSGSSGNTIYF.

The chain couples TRBV11-3 to TRBJ2-7, with D perhaps matching TRBD2 (5 bases). V lost 0 bases, J lost 7 bases, and 10 bases lay in between. CDR3 length equals 13 residues. The V gene's germline CDR1 is SGHNT and CDR2 YENEEA. The CDR3 DNA reads as TGTGCCAGCAGCTTAGATCCGGGGTCTGAGCAGTACGTC. Protein sequence: CASSLDPGSEQYV.